This T cell receptor beta chain is from a study of T cells in Graves' hyperthyroidism and ophthalmopathy. General observations from the study: Ophthalmopathy was predicted by the model a median of roughly 6.7 months ahead of onset.

The ends lost 5 bases at V and 0 bases at J; junction bases unmatched: 13. The CDR3 extends over 17 amino acids. Germline lookup yields CDR1 SEHNR and CDR2 FQNEAQ (reference sequence). In this sample, this clonotype turned up once. As yet, its antigen is unknown. Amplified TCR beta CDR3 regions came from RNA transcripts. TCR CDR3 underwent first-round RT-PCR with the HTBI primer set. TCRdb independently ran MiXCR on the multiplex PCR reads; one entry per CDR3 protein. The sample holds approximately 740,000 distinct CDR3 sequences, about 14% seen once. The sequence came from a woman aged 18-29 years with Graves' hyperthyroidism. This chain links TRBV7-9 with TRBJ2-7; 7 bases map to TRBD1. The sample consisted of blood. CDR3 sequence (DNA): TGTGCCAGCAGCCCCCAAAAAACCCGGGACAGCTCCTACGAGCAGTACTTC. Protein sequence: CASSPQKTRDSSYEQYF. Together with reference TRBV7-9 and TRBJ2-7, the CDR3 gives the full variable domain: DTGVSQNPRHKITKRGQNVTFRCDPISEHNRLYWYRQTLGQGPEFLTYFQNEAQLEKSRLLSDRFSAERPKGSFSTLEIQRTEQGDSAMYLCASSPQKTRDSSYEQYFGPGTRLTVT.